This record looks at one T cell receptor beta chain sequence and its context. CDR3 length: 16 amino acids. Germline lookup yields CDR1 LGHNA and CDR2 YNFKEQ. V lost 0 bases to trimming and J lost 5 bases, with 14 bases between them. This sample is drawn from a study of PD-1 and CTLA-4 blockade in melanoma. Sequenced by immunoSEQ multiplex PCR; TCRdb stores in-frame clones only, minus some. The table shows tens of thousands of clones, with about 88% occurring only once. V is TRBV4-2 and J is TRBJ2-1; no reliable D call. The specimen was CD8+ T cells from peripheral blood, collected from a patient given anti-PD-1 treatment. This TCR was sampled from a human donor with melanoma. The CDR3 sequence: CASSQDLKVGDNEQFF. CDR3 sequence (DNA): TGTGCCAGCAGCCAAGATCTGAAGGTAGGAGACAATGAGCAGTTCTTC.